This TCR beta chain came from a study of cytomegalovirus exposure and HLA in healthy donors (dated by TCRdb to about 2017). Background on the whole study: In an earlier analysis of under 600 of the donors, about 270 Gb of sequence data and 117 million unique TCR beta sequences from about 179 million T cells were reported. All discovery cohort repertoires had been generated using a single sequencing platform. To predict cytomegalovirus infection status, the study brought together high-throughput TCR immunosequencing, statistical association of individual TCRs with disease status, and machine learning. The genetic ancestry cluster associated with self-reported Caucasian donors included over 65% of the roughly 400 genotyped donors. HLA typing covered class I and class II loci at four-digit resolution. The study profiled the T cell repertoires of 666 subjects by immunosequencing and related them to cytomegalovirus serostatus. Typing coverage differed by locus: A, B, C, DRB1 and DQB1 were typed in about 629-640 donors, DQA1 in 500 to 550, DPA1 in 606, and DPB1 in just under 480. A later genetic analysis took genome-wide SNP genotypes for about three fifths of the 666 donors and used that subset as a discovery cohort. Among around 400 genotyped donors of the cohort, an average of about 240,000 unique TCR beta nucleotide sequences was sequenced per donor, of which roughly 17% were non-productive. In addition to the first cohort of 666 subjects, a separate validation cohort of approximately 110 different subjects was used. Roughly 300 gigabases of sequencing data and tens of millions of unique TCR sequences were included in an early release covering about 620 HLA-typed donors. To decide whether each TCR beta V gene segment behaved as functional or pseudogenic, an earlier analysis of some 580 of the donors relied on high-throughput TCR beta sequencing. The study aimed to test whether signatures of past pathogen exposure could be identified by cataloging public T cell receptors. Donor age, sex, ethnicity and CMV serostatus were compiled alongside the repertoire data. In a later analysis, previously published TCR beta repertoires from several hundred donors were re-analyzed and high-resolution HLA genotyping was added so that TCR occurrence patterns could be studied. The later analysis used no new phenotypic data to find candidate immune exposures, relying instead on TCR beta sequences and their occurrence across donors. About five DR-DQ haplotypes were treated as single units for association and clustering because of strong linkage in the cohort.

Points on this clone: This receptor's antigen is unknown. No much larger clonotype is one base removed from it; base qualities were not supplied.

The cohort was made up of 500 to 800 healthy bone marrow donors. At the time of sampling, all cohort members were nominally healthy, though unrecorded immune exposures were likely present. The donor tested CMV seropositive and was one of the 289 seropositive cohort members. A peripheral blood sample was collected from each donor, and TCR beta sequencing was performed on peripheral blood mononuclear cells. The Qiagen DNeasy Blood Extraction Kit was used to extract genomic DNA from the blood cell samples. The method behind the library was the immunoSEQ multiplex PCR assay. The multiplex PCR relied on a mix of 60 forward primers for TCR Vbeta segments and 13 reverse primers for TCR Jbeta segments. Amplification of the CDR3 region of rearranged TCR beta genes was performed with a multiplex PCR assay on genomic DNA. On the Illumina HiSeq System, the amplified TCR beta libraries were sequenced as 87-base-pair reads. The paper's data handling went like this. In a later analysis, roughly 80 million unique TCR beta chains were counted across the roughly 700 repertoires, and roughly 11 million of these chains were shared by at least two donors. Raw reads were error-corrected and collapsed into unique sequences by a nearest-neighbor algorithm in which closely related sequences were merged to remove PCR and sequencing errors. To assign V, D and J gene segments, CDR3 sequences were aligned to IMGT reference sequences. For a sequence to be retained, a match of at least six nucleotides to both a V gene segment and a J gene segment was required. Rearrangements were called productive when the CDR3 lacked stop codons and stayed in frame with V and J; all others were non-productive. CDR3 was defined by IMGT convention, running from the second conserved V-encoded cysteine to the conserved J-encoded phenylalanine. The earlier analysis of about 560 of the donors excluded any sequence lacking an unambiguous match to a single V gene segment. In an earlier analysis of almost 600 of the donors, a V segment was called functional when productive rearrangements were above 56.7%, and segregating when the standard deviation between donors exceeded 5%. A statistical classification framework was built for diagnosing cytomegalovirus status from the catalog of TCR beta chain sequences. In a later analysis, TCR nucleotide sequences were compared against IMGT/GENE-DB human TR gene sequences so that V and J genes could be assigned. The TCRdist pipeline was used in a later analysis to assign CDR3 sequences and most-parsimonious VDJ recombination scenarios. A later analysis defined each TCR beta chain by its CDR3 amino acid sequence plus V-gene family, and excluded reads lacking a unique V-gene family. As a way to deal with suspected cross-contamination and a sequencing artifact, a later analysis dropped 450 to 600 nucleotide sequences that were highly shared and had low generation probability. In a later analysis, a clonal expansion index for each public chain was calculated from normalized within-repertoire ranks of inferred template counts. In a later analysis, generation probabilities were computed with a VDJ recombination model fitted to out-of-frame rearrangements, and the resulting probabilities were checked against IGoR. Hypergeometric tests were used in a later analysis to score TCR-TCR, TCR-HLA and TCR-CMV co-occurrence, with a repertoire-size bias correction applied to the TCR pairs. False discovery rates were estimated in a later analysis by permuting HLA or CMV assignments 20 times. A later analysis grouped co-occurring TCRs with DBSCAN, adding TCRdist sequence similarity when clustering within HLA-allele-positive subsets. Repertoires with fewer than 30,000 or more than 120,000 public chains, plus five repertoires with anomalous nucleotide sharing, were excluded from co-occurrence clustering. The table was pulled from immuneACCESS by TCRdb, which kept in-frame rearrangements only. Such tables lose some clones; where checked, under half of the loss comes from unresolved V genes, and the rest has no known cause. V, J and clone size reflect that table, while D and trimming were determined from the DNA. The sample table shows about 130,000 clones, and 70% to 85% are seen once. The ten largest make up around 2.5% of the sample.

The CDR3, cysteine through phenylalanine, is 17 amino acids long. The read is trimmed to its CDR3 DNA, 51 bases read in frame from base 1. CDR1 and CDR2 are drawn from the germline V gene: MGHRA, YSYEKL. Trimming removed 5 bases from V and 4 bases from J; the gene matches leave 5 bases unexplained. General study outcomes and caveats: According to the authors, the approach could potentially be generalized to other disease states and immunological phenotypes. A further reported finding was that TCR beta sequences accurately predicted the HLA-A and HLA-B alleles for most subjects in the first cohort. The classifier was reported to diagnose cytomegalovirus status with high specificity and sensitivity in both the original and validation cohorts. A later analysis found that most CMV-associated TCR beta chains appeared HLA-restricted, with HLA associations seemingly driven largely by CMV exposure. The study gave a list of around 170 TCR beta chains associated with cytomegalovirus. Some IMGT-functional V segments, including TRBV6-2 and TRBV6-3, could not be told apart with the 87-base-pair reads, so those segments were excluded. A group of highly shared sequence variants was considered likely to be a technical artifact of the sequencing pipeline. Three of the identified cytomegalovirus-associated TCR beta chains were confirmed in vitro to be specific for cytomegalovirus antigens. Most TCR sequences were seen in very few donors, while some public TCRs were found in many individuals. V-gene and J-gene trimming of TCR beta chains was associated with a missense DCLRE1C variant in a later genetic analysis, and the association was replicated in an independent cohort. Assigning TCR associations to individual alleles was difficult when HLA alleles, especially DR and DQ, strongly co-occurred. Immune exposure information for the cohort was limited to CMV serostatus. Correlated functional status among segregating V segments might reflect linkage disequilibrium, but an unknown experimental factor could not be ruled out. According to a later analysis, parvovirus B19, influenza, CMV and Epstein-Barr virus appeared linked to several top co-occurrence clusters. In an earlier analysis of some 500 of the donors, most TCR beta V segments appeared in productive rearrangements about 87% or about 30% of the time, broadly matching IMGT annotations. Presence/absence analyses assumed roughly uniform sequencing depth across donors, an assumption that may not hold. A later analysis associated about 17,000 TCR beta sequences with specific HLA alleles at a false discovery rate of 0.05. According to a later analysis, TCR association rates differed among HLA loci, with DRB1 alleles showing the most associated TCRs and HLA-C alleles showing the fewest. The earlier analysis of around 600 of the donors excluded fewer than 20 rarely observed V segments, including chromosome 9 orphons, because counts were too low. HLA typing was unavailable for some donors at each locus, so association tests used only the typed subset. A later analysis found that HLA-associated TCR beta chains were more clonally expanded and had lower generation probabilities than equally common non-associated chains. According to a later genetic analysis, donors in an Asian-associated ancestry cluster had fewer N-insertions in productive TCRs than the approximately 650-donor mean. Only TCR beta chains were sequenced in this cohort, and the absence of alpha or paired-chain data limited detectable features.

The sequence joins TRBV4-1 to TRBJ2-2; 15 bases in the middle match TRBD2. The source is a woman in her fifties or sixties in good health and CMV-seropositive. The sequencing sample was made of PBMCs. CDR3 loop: CASSGLAGGLSTGELFF. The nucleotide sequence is TGCGCCAGCAGCGGACTAGCGGGGGGGCTGAGCACCGGGGAGCTGTTTTTT.